The 22 T cell receptor beta chains below all came from one sample that was sequenced in a study of blood T cell repertoires in COVID-19. Libraries were prepared by immunoSEQ multiplex PCR; TCRdb keeps only in-frame clonotypes and omits some of them. The sample lists 70,000 to 95,000 clones, roughly 90% occurring once. Sequencing input: peripheral blood. The receptors were gathered from a man aged 50 to 60 with acute or convalescent COVID-19.

The chain joins TRBV7-2 to TRBJ2-5, with 7 bases lining up with TRBD2. In germline, CDR1 is SGHTA, CDR2 FQGNSA. J lost 3 bases, V lost 2 bases, and 6 bases had no gene match. This CDR3 is 15 amino acids long. The CDR3: CASSLFLADKETQYF. The CDR3 DNA reads as TGTGCCAGCAGCTTATTCCTAGCGGATAAAGAGACCCAGTACTTC.

The chain uses TRBV12-3 or TRBV12-4 and TRBJ2-7; maybe TRBD2 (5 bases). CDR3 length equals 13 residues. The V gene lost 0 bases and the J gene lost 6 bases, with 9 bases spanning the gap. The CDR3 bases are TGTGCCAGCAGTTTAGCCAGAGGGTTCGAGCAGTACTTC. Protein product: CASSLARGFEQYF.

The genes are TRBV9 and TRBJ1-3; D is unresolved. The CDR3 covers 16 residues. V was pared by 0 bases and J by 4 bases, with 14 bases between. The germline V gene has CDR1 SGDLS and CDR2 YYNGEE. CDR3 DNA sequence: TGTGCCAGCAGCGTAGATGGGGATCCGGGAGGAAACACCATATATTTT. It encodes CASSVDGDPGGNTIYF. Drawing the rest from reference TRBV9 and TRBJ1-3, the complete variable domain is DSGVTQTPKHLITATGQRVTLRCSPRSGDLSVYWYQQSLDQGLQFLIQYYNGEERAKGNILERFSAQQFPDLHSELNLSSLELGDSALYFCASSVDGDPGGNTIYFGEGSWLTVV.

This chain connects TRBV28 to TRBJ1-1; D gene ambiguous. V gave up 5 bases and J gave up 0 bases, with 10 bases separating them. The CDR3 consists of 14 residues. Germline V gene lookup returns CDR1 MDHEN and CDR2 SYDVKM. The CDR3 is CASSGGLLNTEAFF. The CDR3 nucleotides are TGTGCCAGCAGTGGCGGACTGCTGAACACTGAAGCTTTCTTT.

The chain carries TRBV11-2 and TRBJ2-7; D ambiguous. The CDR3 length is 13 residues. V lost 3 bases and J lost 0, with 6 bases in between. Germline-derived CDR1 and CDR2 are SGHAT and FQNNGV. The CDR3 coding sequence is TGTGCCAGCAGCTTTCACAGCTCCTACGAGCAGTACTTC. Translation gives CASSFHSSYEQYF.

The V and J genes are TRBV29-1 and TRBJ1-2, with 9 bases aligning to TRBD1. The CDR3 has 13 amino acids. Trimming cost V 7 bases and J 7 bases; bases outside gene matches: 10. CDR1 is SQVTM and CDR2 is ANQGSEA in the germline V gene. Written as DNA, the CDR3 is TGCAGCGCCCACCTACAGGGGGCGTTTGGCTACACCTTC. Its translation is CSAHLQGAFGYTF. Supplemented by reference TRBV29-1 and TRBJ1-2, the full variable domain reads SAVISQKPSRDICQRGTSLTIQCQVDSQVTMMFWYRQQPGQSLTLIATANQGSEATYESGFVIDKFPISRPNLTFSTLTVSNMSPEDSSIYLCSAHLQGAFGYTFGSGTRLTVV.

The rearrangement joins TRBV24-1 to TRBJ2-1; 7 nucleotides line up with TRBD1. Germline-derived CDR1 and CDR2 are KGHDR and SFDVKD. CDR3 length equals 13 residues. The trim removed 4 bases at V and 10 bases at J, leaving 6 bases unmatched. This CDR3 reads CATSELDRDEQFF. The CDR3 DNA reads as TGTGCCACCAGTGAACTAGACAGGGACGAGCAGTTCTTC.

The CDR3 loop is CASSLGAGGEQTQYF. For the CDR3, the DNA is TGCGCCAGCAGCTTGGGGGCAGGAGGGGAACAGACCCAGTACTTC. V is TRBV5-1 and J is TRBJ2-5; D might be TRBD2 (6 bases). The CDR3 has 15 amino acids. Trimming cost V 0 bases and J 6 bases, with 15 bases left between them. CDR1 is SGHRS and CDR2 is YFSETQ in the germline V gene. Variable domain in full (rest from reference TRBV5-1 and TRBJ2-5): KAGVTQTPRYLIKTRGQQVTLSCSPISGHRSVSWYQQTPGQGLQFLFEYFSETQRNKGNFPGRFSGRQFSNSRSEMNVSTLELGDSALYLCASSLGAGGEQTQYFGPGTRLLVL.

The CDR3 loop reads CASSPGRGTNTEAFF. Written as DNA, the CDR3 is TGTGCCAGCAGCCCGGGACGGGGGACGAACACTGAAGCTTTCTTT. The chain combines TRBV11-1 with TRBJ1-1; D possibly corresponds to TRBD1 (5 bases). Deletions cut 5 bases from V and 1 base from J, with 14 bases between. Germline V gives CDR1 SGHAT, CDR2 FQDESV (reference sequence). This CDR3 is 15 amino acids long.

The V and J genes are TRBV12-3 or TRBV12-4 and TRBJ2-6; the D is unclear. The CDR3 is made up of 13 amino acids. Trimming cost V 8 bases and J 1 base, with 6 bases left between them. CDR3 coding DNA: TGTGCCAGCGGCTTATCTGGGGCCAACGTCCTGACTTTC. Its translation is CASGLSGANVLTF.

V usage is TRBV5-1 and J usage is TRBJ2-3; 12 nucleotides agree with TRBD2. The CDR3 length is 16 residues. Germline V gene data show CDR1 as SGHRS and CDR2 as YFSETQ. The J segment lost 4 bases and the V segment lost 3 bases, leaving 6 bases of the junction unmatched. For the CDR3, the DNA is TGCGCCAGCAGCTCTCGGACTAGCGGGAACCCAGATACGCAGTATTTT. This translates into CASSSRTSGNPDTQYF.

In this sample, this clone turned up a few times. The V call is TRBV28, the J call TRBJ1-2; D is perhaps TRBD1 (6 bases). V lost 3 bases, J lost 7 bases, and 15 bases lay in between. This CDR3 is 14 amino acids long. Germline V CDR1 and CDR2: MDHEN, SYDVKM. The CDR3 loop is CASSLAAGRGGYTF. The CDR3 DNA sequence: TGTGCCAGCAGTTTGGCGGCAGGCAGGGGTGGCTACACCTTC.

The chain uses TRBV19 and TRBJ1-1, with a possible D match to TRBD1 (5 bases). CDR3 length equals 14 residues. V dropped 9 bases and J dropped 10 bases, with 24 bases sitting between them. In germline, CDR1 is LNHDA, CDR2 SQIVND (reference sequence). CDR3 amino acids: CASNDPGLFVGAFF. CDR3 nucleotide sequence: TGTGCCAGCAACGATCCGGGACTCTTCGTGGGAGCTTTCTTT.

This CDR3 is CASSPYEGSNEKLFF. The CDR3 nucleotides read TGTGCCAGCAGTCCCTACGAGGGTTCTAATGAAAAACTGTTTTTT. The chain carries TRBV2 and TRBJ1-4; D ambiguous. This CDR3 region has 15 residues. V was cut by 5 bases and J by 3 bases, with 13 bases left in between. The V gene's germline CDR1 is SNHLY and CDR2 FYNNEI.

The rearrangement joins TRBV4-3 to TRBJ1-1; D is unresolved. V lost 4 bases, J lost 1 base, and 7 bases lay in between. Germline V gene data show CDR1 as LGHNA and CDR2 as YSLEER. This CDR3 has 13 amino acids. CDR3 in DNA: TGCGCCAGCAGCCCCACAGAGAACACTGAAGCTTTCTTT. Translating gives CASSPTENTEAFF.

This clone was observed a single time. The chain combines TRBV3-1 (or the pseudogene TRBV3-2) with TRBJ2-5; TRBD2 matches at 10 bases. Germline V lookup: CDR1 LGHDT, CDR2 YNNKEL (reference sequence). The CDR3 runs to 18 residues. The J segment lost 4 bases and the V segment lost 1 base, leaving 12 bases of the junction unmatched. CDR3 protein: CASSQVPQLAGRRETQYF. Here the CDR3 DNA reads TGTGCCAGCAGCCAAGTCCCCCAACTAGCGGGGAGGAGAGAGACCCAGTACTTC.

The chain joins TRBV27 to TRBJ1-1; D gene uncertain. The length of the CDR3 is 13 residues. V dropped 5 bases and J dropped 2 bases, with 9 bases sitting between them. Germline V CDR1 and CDR2: MNHEY, SMNVEV (reference sequence). CDR3 amino acids: CASSPRLNTEAFF. In DNA, the CDR3 is TGTGCCAGCAGTCCCCGTTTAAACACTGAAGCTTTCTTT.

The rearrangement links TRBV30 to TRBJ1-4, with 7 bases matching TRBD1. Germline V gene sequence: CDR1 GTSNPN, CDR2 SVGIG (reference sequence). The J segment lost 8 bases and the V segment lost 8 bases, leaving 11 bases of the junction unmatched. The CDR3 consists of 13 residues. CDR3 nucleotide sequence: TGTGCCCACTCCGGGACAGAAGGGGAAAAACTGTTTTTT. Translation gives CAHSGTEGEKLFF.

The chain is built from TRBV3-1 (or the pseudogene TRBV3-2) and TRBJ1-1; a possible D gene is TRBD1 (5 bases). The ends were cut back, 6 bases at V and 7 bases at J, with 12 bases in the middle. Germline lookup yields CDR1 LGHDT and CDR2 YNNKEL (reference sequence). The CDR3 covers 12 residues. The CDR3 is CASRSPRGEAFF. The CDR3 DNA is TGTGCCAGCAGAAGCCCAAGGGGTGAAGCTTTCTTT.

The rearrangement joins TRBV30 to TRBJ2-3; 8 positions agree with TRBD1. The V gene's germline CDR1 is GTSNPN and CDR2 SVGIG (reference sequence). The V and J ends lost 8 bases and 6 bases, in that order; junction bases with no gene match: 19. The CDR3 is 16 amino acids. Written as DNA, the CDR3 is TGTGCCAAACAGGGGGATAAACGGGGGTCAAGCGATACGCAGTATTTT. As protein: CAKQGDKRGSSDTQYF. Together with reference TRBV30 and TRBJ2-3, the CDR3 gives the full variable domain: SQTIHQWPATLVQPVGSPLSLECTVEGTSNPNLYWYRQAAGRGLQLLFYSVGIGQISSEVPQNLSASRPQDRQFILSSKKLLLSDSGFYLCAKQGDKRGSSDTQYFGPGTRLTVL.

The CDR3 nucleotides are TGTGCCAGCAGTTACCCGTTGGGAGGGGATAGGACTGAAGCTTTCTTT. Translating gives CASSYPLGGDRTEAFF. The chain employs TRBV6-5 and TRBJ1-1; tentative D call: TRBD1 (5 bases). With 2 bases removed from V and 5 bases from J, the gap between germline ends came to 18 bases. Germline values: CDR1 MNHEY, CDR2 SVGAGI. There are 16 residues in the CDR3.

The chain couples TRBV4-1 to TRBJ2-1; 16 nucleotides align to TRBD2. The length of the CDR3 is 18 residues. Germline V CDR1 and CDR2: MGHRA, YSYEKL. Trimming cost V 4 bases and J 9 bases; bases outside gene matches: 12. The CDR3 loop reads CASSPIPGGTSGRGEQFF. In DNA form, the CDR3 reads TGCGCCAGCAGCCCTATCCCTGGCGGGACTAGCGGGAGGGGTGAGCAGTTCTTC.